These 24 T cell receptor beta chains share one sample of origin, sequenced in a study of graft-versus-host responses after intestinal transplantation. The antigens of these receptors remain unknown. TCRdb's table, derived via immunoSEQ multiplex PCR, lists solely in-frame clones and lacks some. The sample records 80,000 to 100,000 clones, less than 95% being singletons. Here the sequenced sample was unstimulated CD8+ T cells sorted from spleen or lymph node cells, taken before transplant. The source of these receptors is a human donor who was the organ donor for an intestinal transplant.

V gene TRBV25-1 combines with J gene TRBJ2-4, with a weak D call TRBD1 (5 bases). Trimming took 5 bases from V and 0 from J, leaving 20 bases between them. There are 18 residues in the CDR3. Germline CDR1 and CDR2: MGHDK and SYGVNS. The CDR3 loop is CASSPDSEFLLAKNIQYF. For the CDR3, the DNA is TGTGCCAGCAGTCCCGACAGTGAATTCCTTCTAGCCAAAAACATTCAGTACTTC.

The J gene is TRBJ1-2, the V gene TRBV6-4, with unresolved D. Trimming took off 2 bases at V and 5 bases at J, with 18 bases between the two ends. This CDR3 is 16 amino acids long. The V gene's germline CDR1 is MRHNA and CDR2 SNTAGT. The CDR3 reads CASSDGILGSPYGYTF. Written as DNA, the CDR3 is TGTGCCAGCAGTGACGGTATATTGGGCAGCCCATATGGCTACACCTTC.

This chain links TRBV27 with TRBJ2-7; 14 bases are shared with TRBD2. This CDR3 region has 16 residues. CDR1 is MNHEY, CDR2 SMNVEV, per germline (reference sequence). Trimming took 2 bases from V and 4 from J; bases not matched to a gene: 4. For the CDR3, the DNA is TGTGCCAGCAGTTTACAGGGACTAGCGGGAGCGTACGAGCAGTACTTC. Protein product: CASSLQGLAGAYEQYF.

On this clone: Additional DNA sequences in this sample encode the identical CDR3. This rearrangement joins TRBV9 to TRBJ1-1; TRBD1 matches 7 bases. After removal of 4 bases from V and 4 bases from J, the junction contained 10 bases not matched to a gene. The CDR3 contains 15 residues. Per the germline V gene, CDR1 is SGDLS and CDR2 is YYNGEE. This CDR3 reads CASSRRQGSSTEAFF. The DNA for the CDR3 is TGTGCCAGCAGCCGACGACAGGGCTCGAGCACTGAAGCTTTCTTT.

The rearrangement uses TRBV27 and TRBJ2-7; 8 nucleotides line up with TRBD1. CDR1 MNHEY and CDR2 SMNVEV come from the germline V gene (reference sequence). The J segment lost 3 bases and the V segment lost 2 bases, leaving 3 bases of the junction unmatched. The CDR3 covers 14 residues. The CDR3, as DNA: TGTGCCAGCAGTTTAGCCGGACAGGGCTACGAGCAGTACTTC. Translating it yields CASSLAGQGYEQYF.

The chain is built from TRBV6-5 and TRBJ1-2; D unresolved. The length of the CDR3 is 13 residues. Germline V CDR1 and CDR2: MNHEY, SVGAGI. V lost 5 bases and J lost 3, with 10 bases in between. DNA of the CDR3: TGTGCCAGCAGTGAACTAGGAGACTATGGCTACACCTTC. The encoded protein is CASSELGDYGYTF.

Here the CDR3 reads CASSWAGTGPYNEQFF. CDR3 DNA sequence: TGTGCCAGCAGTTGGGCGGGGACAGGGCCATACAATGAGCAGTTCTTC. The gene calls are TRBV27 and TRBJ2-1; 9 positions match TRBD1. The CDR3 has 16 amino acids. CDR1 MNHEY and CDR2 SMNVEV come from the germline V gene (reference sequence). V lost 4 bases, J lost 4 bases, and 8 bases stayed unmatched.

Only a few counts were recorded for this clone. The chain links TRBV4-1 to TRBJ1-1; D is uncertain. The V gene's germline CDR1 is MGHRA and CDR2 YSYEKL. Trimming took off 0 bases at V and 6 bases at J, with 17 bases between the two ends. The CDR3 length is 16 residues. For the CDR3, the DNA is TGCGCCAGCAGCCAAGATCAGTACGGGGTGGGCTCTGAAGCTTTCTTT. Its translation is CASSQDQYGVGSEAFF.

As concerns this clone: Sequence at one end of the junction differs from germline and may be a read error. The chain links TRBV30 to TRBJ1-2; no definite D call. This CDR3 has 13 residues. Germline CDR1 is GTSNPN and CDR2 is SVGIG (reference sequence). The CDR3 sequence is CAWSGVDFYRYTF. In DNA form, the CDR3 reads TGTGCCTGGAGTGGGGTAGACTTCTATCGCTACACCTTC.

The chain uses TRBV7-6 and TRBJ2-3, with a possible D match to TRBD2 (6 bases). The length of the CDR3 is 15 residues. Trimming pared 5 bases from V and 0 bases from J, leaving 12 bases between. The germline V gene encodes CDR1 SGHVS and CDR2 FNYEAQ. The CDR3 here is CASSHLATSTDTQYF. In DNA, the CDR3 is TGTGCCAGCAGCCACCTAGCGACTAGCACAGATACGCAGTATTTT. Full variable domain (outside the CDR3, taken from reference TRBV7-6 and TRBJ2-3): GAGVSQSPRYKVTKRGQDVALRCDPISGHVSLYWYRQALGQGPEFLTYFNYEAQQDKSGLPNDRFSAERPEGSISTLTIQRTEQRDSAMYRCASSHLATSTDTQYFGPGTRLTVL.

This chain connects TRBV9 to TRBJ2-1, with 7 bases identical to TRBD2. The CDR3 extends over 14 amino acids. Germline V gene lookup returns CDR1 SGDLS and CDR2 YYNGEE. V lost 6 bases to trimming and J lost 7 bases; unmatched junction nucleotides: 10. The CDR3 sequence: CASTGGREGNEQFF. CDR3 bases: TGTGCCAGCACCGGAGGGAGGGAGGGGAATGAGCAGTTCTTC.

This chain uses TRBV28 with TRBJ2-1, with 14 bases identical to TRBD2. This CDR3 has 17 amino acids. Germline CDR1 MDHEN, CDR2 SYDVKM. V trimming: 6 bases; J trimming: 1 base; junction bases outside the gene matches: 5. CDR3 sequence reads: CASRGLAGVGSYNEQFF. The DNA of the CDR3 is TGTGCCAGCAGGGGACTAGCGGGAGTGGGGTCCTACAATGAGCAGTTCTTC.

The genes are TRBV19 and TRBJ1-3, with 8 positions matching TRBD1. CDR1 and CDR2 (germline): LNHDA, SQIVND (reference sequence). Germline trimming cut 7 bases from V and 4 bases from J; bases unmatched to any gene: 6. The length of the CDR3 is 14 residues. For the CDR3, the DNA is TGTGCCAGTATACCATGGACAGGGGGAAACACCATATATTTT. Its protein is CASIPWTGGNTIYF.

The rearrangement links TRBV14 to TRBJ1-2, with 7 bases matching TRBD1. V lost 0 bases to trimming and J lost 4 bases; unmatched junction nucleotides: 14. The V gene's germline CDR1 is SGHDN and CDR2 FVKESK. This CDR3 region has 18 residues. The DNA for the CDR3 is TGTGCCAGCAGCCAAGAGGGTTTTTTCTGGGGACAGAGCTATGGCTACACCTTC. Its protein product is CASSQEGFFWGQSYGYTF.

This clone has more than one count but fewer than ten. The V and J genes are TRBV4-1 and TRBJ2-1, with D possibly matching TRBD2 (6 bases). The CDR3 length is 14 residues. CDR1 and CDR2 (germline): MGHRA, YSYEKL. Trimming shortened V by 0 bases and J by 8 bases, and 11 bases separated the two germline ends. CDR3 coding DNA: TGCGCCAGCAGCCAAGATGGGGGGTGGGATGAGCAGTTCTTC. Protein sequence: CASSQDGGWDEQFF.

CDR3 sequence (DNA): TGTGCCAGTAGTAATTACAGGGGGATGGACGAGCAGTACTTC. Its translation is CASSNYRGMDEQYF. The chain joins TRBV19 to TRBJ2-7; 8 bases fit TRBD1. Germline V gene lookup returns CDR1 LNHDA and CDR2 SQIVND (reference sequence). This CDR3 contains 14 residues. The trim removed 4 bases at V and 5 bases at J, leaving 7 bases unmatched.

The chain recombines TRBV19 with TRBJ1-2, with a tentative D call TRBD1 (5 bases). Germline assignment: CDR1 LNHDA and CDR2 SQIVND (reference sequence). This CDR3 spans 13 amino acids. Between the trimmed V and J ends, which lost 7 bases and 2 bases, there was a span of 11 bases. The CDR3 loop is CASTLDRNYGYTF. As DNA, the CDR3 is TGTGCCAGTACCCTCGACAGAAACTATGGCTACACCTTC.

The rearrangement joins TRBV19 to TRBJ2-5; D gene uncertain. The CDR3 sequence is 15 residues long. Germline values: CDR1 LNHDA, CDR2 SQIVND (reference sequence). V was shortened by 2 bases and J by 7 bases, with 17 bases between the two germline ends. CDR3 nucleotide sequence: TGTGCCAGTAGTATACGGTTTTACGCCCGCGGGACCCAGTACTTC. Its protein is CASSIRFYARGTQYF.

The rearrangement uses TRBV29-1 and TRBJ2-2; TRBD1 matches 7 bases. The CDR3 is 12 residues long. V lost 5 bases, J lost 3 bases, and 0 bases stayed unmatched. From germline, CDR1 is SQVTM and CDR2 ANQGSEA. CDR3 sequence: CSVQGDTGELFF. The CDR3 nucleotides read TGCAGCGTTCAGGGGGACACCGGGGAGCTGTTTTTT.

The chain employs TRBV5-1 and TRBJ2-5; D may be TRBD2 (5 bases). The V end was cut by 7 bases, the J end by 5 bases, with 15 bases between. The CDR3 totals 13 residues. Germline CDR1 SGHRS, CDR2 YFSETQ. The DNA of the CDR3 is TGCGCCAGCCGAGGGTCTCATTGGGAGACCCAGTACTTC. This sequence encodes CASRGSHWETQYF.

Concerning this clone: The sample has other DNA sequences that encode this CDR3 too. V and J are TRBV6-5 and TRBJ1-2; D is unresolved. Trimming stripped 0 bases from V and 4 bases from J, with 6 bases between. Germline loops: CDR1 MNHEY, CDR2 SVGAGI. This CDR3 is 13 amino acids long. The CDR3 reads CASSYSPSYGYTF. The DNA for the CDR3 is TGTGCCAGCAGTTACTCCCCGAGCTATGGCTACACCTTC.

The chain combines TRBV29-1 with TRBJ2-7; 8 positions match TRBD2. The germline V gene has CDR1 SQVTM and CDR2 ANQGSEA. The CDR3 runs 15 residues. V trimming: 2 bases; J trimming: 4 bases; junction bases outside the gene matches: 10. CDR3 loop: CSVERRFGGDYEQYF. DNA for the CDR3: TGCAGCGTTGAAAGGCGGTTCGGGGGGGATTACGAGCAGTACTTC.

The chain employs TRBV5-6 and TRBJ1-2; tentatively, D is TRBD1 (6 bases). V was pared by 0 bases and J by 4 bases, with 22 bases between. Germline CDR1 and CDR2: SGHDT and YYEEEE. The CDR3 contains 18 residues. The CDR3 loop is CASSLVWGRLGFVYGYTF. CDR3 coding DNA: TGTGCCAGCAGCTTGGTCTGGGGGCGCCTGGGTTTCGTCTATGGCTACACCTTC. The full variable domain, in which reference TRBV5-6 and TRBJ1-2 provide the parts outside the CDR3, is DAGVTQSPTHLIKTRGQQVTLRCSPKSGHDTVSWYQQALGQGPQFIFQYYEEEERQRGNFPDRFSGHQFPNYSSELNVNALLLGDSALYLCASSLVWGRLGFVYGYTFGSGTRLTVV.

V and J are TRBV7-9 and TRBJ2-7, with D possibly TRBD1 on 5 matching bases. Trimming removed 5 bases at V and 4 bases at J, with 24 bases between. Germline V gene lookup returns CDR1 SEHNR and CDR2 FQNEAQ (reference sequence). The CDR3 is 17 amino acids. CDR3 sequence: CASSIRFDRWSGYEQYF. Written as DNA, the CDR3 is TGTGCCAGCAGCATACGATTCGACAGATGGTCCGGGTACGAGCAGTACTTC.